The present entry profiles one T cell receptor beta chain with its context. Its antigen remains unknown. V was pared by 1 base and J by 1 base, with 8 bases of the junction left unmatched. CDR1 and CDR2 (germline): SGHVS, FQNEAQ. The length of the CDR3 is 17 residues. Every bit of the isolated RNA underwent reverse transcription, so sequencing read expressed TCRB transcripts. The assay was immunoSEQ multiplex PCR, and TCRdb's table has in-frame clones only and misses some. The table includes 500,000 to 700,000 clones, around a sixth detected once. These data are taken from a study of beta chain features in type 1 diabetes. Study-level findings and limits: Fewer junction insertions and more nucleotide deletions appeared in type 1 diabetes patients.

The sample taken for sequencing was naive CD4+ T cells from blood. V is TRBV7-8 and J is TRBJ2-3; 7 bases map to TRBD2. The clonotype comes from a man aged 18 to 29 in good health. The CDR3, as DNA: TGTGCCAGCAGCTTAGTCCCCCGGGCGGGGGGCACAGATACGCAGTATTTT. Translation gives CASSLVPRAGGTDTQYF.